This T cell receptor (beta chain) was recovered during a study of identifying expanded T cells in peripheral blood. Whole-study findings and limits: Clone count variance between roughly 2-week samples rose with total template count. Differentially abundant clones: around 1.2 between replicates, 15 to 17 at approximately 14 days, less than 25 at four.

No infections or other immune events were documented during collection. TCRdb's table, derived via immunoSEQ multiplex PCR, lists solely in-frame clones and lacks some. The sample includes some 120,000 clones, over 65% of them seen just once. Notes on this clone: The antigen remains unidentified.

This CDR3 is built from 14 residues. Trimming cost V 3 bases and J 7 bases; bases outside gene matches: 5. CDR1 and CDR2 from the germline V gene are PRHDT and FYEKMQ (reference sequence). The chain has TRBV13 and TRBJ2-2; TRBD1 agrees at 7 bases. Sequenced: blood. This clonotype was sampled from a person between 18 and 75 years old in good health. Here the CDR3 DNA reads TGTGCCAGCAGCTTGCAGGGGGTGATCGGGGAGCTGTTTTTT. This codes for CASSLQGVIGELFF.